This passage covers 17 T cell receptor beta chains from one sample sequenced in a study of blood T cell repertoires in COVID-19. This table comes from immunoSEQ multiplex PCR, and its TCRdb copy is limited to in-frame clones, with some not included. This table has over 250,000 clones, about 85% appearing once. The source material was peripheral blood. These receptors originate from a human donor in a cohort sampled during active COVID-19.

This clone has a handful of counts. This sequence joins TRBV6-5 and TRBJ1-6; TRBD1 matches 8 bases. CDR1 is MNHEY and CDR2 is SVGAGI in the germline V gene. The V gene end was trimmed by 6 bases and the J gene end by 8 bases; junction bases not matched to a gene: 3. The CDR3 length is 13 residues. DNA for the CDR3: TGTGCCAGCAGACAGGGGGAGGATTCACCCCTCCACTTT. Encoded protein: CASRQGEDSPLHF.

V gene TRBV7-8 combines with J gene TRBJ2-2, with D possibly being TRBD2 (5 bases). Looked up from germline, CDR1 is SGHVS and CDR2 is FQNEAQ. The CDR3 has 15 residues. Trimming took 7 bases from V and 4 from J, leaving 16 bases between them. The CDR3 spells CASKLQRVGTGELFF. CDR3 DNA: TGTGCCAGCAAGCTGCAGAGGGTAGGCACCGGGGAGCTGTTTTTT.

The chain carries TRBV5-8 and TRBJ2-1, with 7 bases fitting TRBD2. This CDR3 is built from 15 residues. Germline values: CDR1 SGHTS, CDR2 YDEGEE. V lost 1 base to trimming and J lost 5 bases; unmatched junction nucleotides: 6. The CDR3 sequence is CASSLLRGSNNEQFF. The CDR3 nucleotides are TGTGCCAGCAGCTTGTTGCGCGGGAGTAACAATGAGCAGTTCTTC.

The chain uses TRBV4-3 and TRBJ1-4; D remains ambiguous. The CDR3 is 16 residues long. From germline, CDR1 is LGHNA and CDR2 YSLEER. The V gene lost 0 bases and the J gene lost 5 bases, with 13 bases spanning the gap. CDR3 nucleotide sequence: TGCGCCAGCAGCCAAGACTATAACAGCCGAAATGAAAAACTGTTTTTT. It translates to CASSQDYNSRNEKLFF.

V gene TRBV6-6 combines with J gene TRBJ1-2, with D maybe TRBD1 (5 bases). Germline CDR1 is MNHNY and CDR2 is SVGAGI (reference sequence). Trimming left V 0 bases short and J 5 bases short, with 13 bases between. The CDR3 consists of 15 residues. The DNA of the CDR3 is TGTGCCAGCAGTTACTCGAGCAGGGTCGGGTATGGCTACACCTTC. Translating gives CASSYSSRVGYGYTF.

V gene TRBV24-1 combines with J gene TRBJ1-4; TRBD1 matches 9 bases. The CDR3 is 15 residues long. Germline V gene data show CDR1 as KGHDR and CDR2 as SFDVKD. V lost 4 bases, J lost 5 bases, and 4 bases stayed unmatched. Written as DNA, the CDR3 is TGTGCCACCAGTGAGACCGGGACAGGGAATGAAAAACTGTTTTTT. Its translation: CATSETGTGNEKLFF.

The chain recombines TRBV28 with TRBJ1-2, with 7 positions matching TRBD1. Germline assignment: CDR1 MDHEN and CDR2 SYDVKM. The CDR3 is made up of 12 amino acids. V gave up 6 bases and J gave up 4 bases; unmatched junction bases: 2. CDR3 in DNA: TGTGCCAGCAGCGGGACAGCCTATGGCTACACCTTC. It is translated as CASSGTAYGYTF.

This chain links TRBV5-1 with TRBJ2-7; 9 bases are a match to TRBD2. Germline V gene lookup returns CDR1 SGHRS and CDR2 YFSETQ. The CDR3 is 16 residues long. With V trimmed by 1 base and J by 5 bases, 10 bases remained unmatched. The CDR3 loop reads CASSLRNSGSGHEQYF. The CDR3 DNA reads as TGCGCCAGCAGCTTGCGGAATAGCGGGAGTGGCCACGAGCAGTACTTC. The full variable domain, completed using reference TRBV5-1 and TRBJ2-7, is KAGVTQTPRYLIKTRGQQVTLSCSPISGHRSVSWYQQTPGQGLQFLFEYFSETQRNKGNFPGRFSGRQFSNSRSEMNVSTLELGDSALYLCASSLRNSGSGHEQYFGPGTRLTVT.

In this sample, this clone turned up once. The chain employs TRBV27 and TRBJ1-1; D may be TRBD1 (5 bases). Trimming took 3 bases from V and 4 from J, leaving 24 bases between them. From germline, CDR1 is MNHEY and CDR2 SMNVEV (reference sequence). The CDR3 is made up of 18 amino acids. CDR3 nucleotides: TGTGCCAGCAGTTTTGGGGCAGATCGGGTAGGTAGGGGCACTGAAGCTTTCTTT. It encodes CASSFGADRVGRGTEAFF.

This clone came up many times. The V and J genes are TRBV19 and TRBJ2-6, with a possible D match to TRBD1 (6 bases). The CDR3 consists of 16 residues. Trimming removed 6 bases from V and 0 bases from J, with 12 bases in between. CDR1 and CDR2 from the germline V gene are LNHDA and SQIVND (reference sequence). For the CDR3, the DNA is TGTGCCAGTAGACCCCGCAGGGGCTCTGGGGCCAACGTCCTGACTTTC. Residues: CASRPRRGSGANVLTF.

The sample holds a few counts of this clone. This chain uses TRBV19 with TRBJ1-6; no definite D call. Germline V gives CDR1 LNHDA, CDR2 SQIVND (reference sequence). V was clipped by 7 bases and J by 6 bases, with 10 bases between them. CDR3 length equals 13 residues. The CDR3 protein is CASNGVGNSPLHF. The CDR3 nucleotides are TGTGCCAGTAACGGAGTAGGTAATTCACCCCTCCACTTT.

The chain carries TRBV5-1 and TRBJ2-7; 8 bases are shared with TRBD1. With 2 bases clipped from V and 4 bases from J, the junction kept 8 bases outside the gene matches. Germline V gives CDR1 SGHRS, CDR2 YFSETQ. The CDR3 contains 15 residues. DNA of the CDR3: TGCGCCAGCAGCTTATCTGGACAGGGAGGTTACGAGCAGTACTTC. This sequence encodes CASSLSGQGGYEQYF.

The rearrangement links TRBV19 to TRBJ1-3; D remains unclear. The CDR3 has 14 residues. V lost 5 bases and J 1 base, leaving 9 bases between the germline ends. CDR1 is LNHDA and CDR2 is SQIVND in the germline V gene (reference sequence). CDR3 nucleotide sequence: TGTGCCAGTAGTGTCTCAGGTTCTGGAAACACCATATATTTT. Translating gives CASSVSGSGNTIYF.

Many counts were recorded for this clone. This sample includes further DNA sequences coding for the same CDR3. V gene TRBV19 combines with J gene TRBJ2-7; 11 nucleotides match TRBD2. The V and J ends lost 3 bases and 4 bases, in that order; junction bases with no gene match: 2. The CDR3 covers 14 residues. The germline CDR1 and CDR2 sequences are LNHDA and SQIVND (reference sequence). The chain's CDR3 is CASSMTSGIYEQYF. The CDR3 region has the DNA TGTGCCAGTAGTATGACTAGCGGGATATACGAGCAGTACTTC.

CDR3 nucleotides: TGTGCCAGCAGCCACAACTTCCCTGGGCCTTCACCCCTCCACTTT. Its protein is CASSHNFPGPSPLHF. The chain couples TRBV14 to TRBJ1-6; D uncertain. Per germline, CDR1 SGHDN and CDR2 FVKESK. V was clipped by 3 bases and J by 9 bases, with 15 bases between them. There are 15 residues in the CDR3.

This clone has a single count. This chain links TRBV5-1 with TRBJ1-2; D uncertain. Trimming stripped 0 bases from V and 7 bases from J, with 10 bases between. The CDR3 is made up of 13 amino acids. The germline V gene has CDR1 SGHRS and CDR2 YFSETQ. CDR3 nucleotide sequence: TGCGCCAGCAGCTTGGGGGTAAGCGGTGGCTACACCTTC. It encodes CASSLGVSGGYTF.

The chain is built from TRBV14 and TRBJ2-3, with a tentative D call TRBD2 (6 bases). Trimming pared 3 bases from V and 8 bases from J, leaving 6 bases between. Germline V gives CDR1 SGHDN, CDR2 FVKESK. The CDR3 loop spans 11 amino acids. CDR3 bases: TGTGCCAGCAGCCACGGGAGTACGCAGTATTTT. It yields the protein CASSHGSTQYF.